What follows are 5 T cell receptor beta chains derived from one specimen sequenced in a study of control samples from healthy donors and cancer patients. Sequencing was performed with immunoSEQ multiplex PCR; in TCRdb, only in-frame clones are kept and a portion is missing. The repertoire holds about 140,000 clones, with around 90% as singletons. Sequencing input: blood. All receptors come from a man aged 30-40 years in good health.

This clone was picked up a small number of times. The chain has TRBV5-1 and TRBJ2-7, with no clear D. The germline V gene encodes CDR1 SGHRS and CDR2 YFSETQ. The germline V and J ends were trimmed by 1 base and 7 bases, with 15 bases remaining between them. This CDR3 has 14 residues. The CDR3 DNA reads as TGCGCCAGCAGCTTGAACTCACTCCAAGGGGAGCAGTACTTC. The encoded protein is CASSLNSLQGEQYF.

The chain employs TRBV9 and TRBJ1-5; no clear D gene. Germline CDR1 SGDLS, CDR2 YYNGEE. V was pared by 0 bases and J by 0 bases, with 7 bases between. The CDR3 sequence is 15 residues long. In nucleotides, the CDR3 is TGTGCCAGCAGCGTAGGAGTTAATAGCAATCAGCCCCAGCATTTT. Translation gives CASSVGVNSNQPQHF.

The chain recombines TRBV6-5 with TRBJ2-7, with 9 bases aligning to TRBD1. The CDR3 totals 14 residues. J lost 3 bases, V lost 6 bases, and 6 bases had no gene match. Germline CDR1 reads MNHEY; CDR2 reads SVGAGI. The CDR3 is CASSGQGRNYEQYF. For the CDR3, the DNA is TGTGCCAGCAGCGGACAGGGGAGGAACTACGAGCAGTACTTC.

The chain combines TRBV7-2 with TRBJ2-5; D may match TRBD1 or TRBD2 (5 bases each). The CDR3 loop spans 15 amino acids. Trimming removed 5 bases at V and 2 bases at J, with 15 bases between. The germline V gene has CDR1 SGHTA and CDR2 FQGNSA. The DNA of the CDR3 is TGTGCCAGCAGCAACCCCGGGGCGGTACAAGAGACCCAGTACTTC. Protein product: CASSNPGAVQETQYF.

The genes are TRBV3-1 (or the pseudogene TRBV3-2) and TRBJ2-7; D perhaps matches TRBD1 (5 bases). This CDR3 is built from 14 residues. Trimming took off 3 bases at V and 2 bases at J, with 11 bases between the two ends. CDR1 LGHDT and CDR2 YNNKEL come from the germline V gene (reference sequence). The CDR3 DNA sequence: TGTGCCAGCAGCCAGACAGCCAGCACCTACGAGCAGTACTTC. Encoded protein: CASSQTASTYEQYF.